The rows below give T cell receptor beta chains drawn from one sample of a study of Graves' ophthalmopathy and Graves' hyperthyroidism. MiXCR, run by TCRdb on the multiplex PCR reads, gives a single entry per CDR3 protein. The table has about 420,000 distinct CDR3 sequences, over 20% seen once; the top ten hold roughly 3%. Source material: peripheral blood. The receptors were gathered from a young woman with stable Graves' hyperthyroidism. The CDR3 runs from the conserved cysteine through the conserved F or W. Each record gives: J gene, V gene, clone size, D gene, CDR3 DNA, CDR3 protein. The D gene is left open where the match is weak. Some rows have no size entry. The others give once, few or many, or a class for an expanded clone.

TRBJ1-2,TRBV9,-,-,TGTGCCAGCAGCGTAGGGGGATGGGACTATGGCTACACCTTC,CASSVGGWDYGYTF
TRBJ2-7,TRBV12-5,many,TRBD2,TGTGCTAGTGGTTTGGCCCCGGGGGGCGAGCAGTACTTC,CASGLAPGGEQYF
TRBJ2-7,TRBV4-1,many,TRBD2,TGCGCCAGCAGCCAAGATGCGCGGGGGAGCGACGAGCAGTACTTC,CASSQDARGSDEQYF
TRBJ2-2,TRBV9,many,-,TGTGCCAGCAGCGCCAGGTTGAACACCGGGGAGCTGTTTTTT,CASSARLNTGELFF
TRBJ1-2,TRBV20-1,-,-,TGCAGTGCTGGCACAGTGCCCGACGATGGCTACACCTTC,CSAGTVPDDGYTF
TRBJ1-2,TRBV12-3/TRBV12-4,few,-,TGTGCCAGCAGTTTAGGCAGGCTCGGGGATGGCTACACCTTC,CASSLGRLGDGYTF
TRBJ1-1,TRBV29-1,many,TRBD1,TGCAGCGTCCGGACAGGGGTCGCGAACACTGAAGCTTTCTTT,CSVRTGVANTEAFF
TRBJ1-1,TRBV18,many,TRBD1,TGTGCCAGCTCACGCCCTGCCGGGACAGGTGAAGCTTTCTTT,CASSRPAGTGEAFF
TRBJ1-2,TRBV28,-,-,TGTGCCACGTGGCGGGCGATTGATGGCTACACCTTC,CATWRAIDGYTF
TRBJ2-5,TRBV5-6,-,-,TGTGCCAGCAGCCCGGCAGGGGCCCAAGAGACCCAGTACTTC,CASSPAGAQETQYF
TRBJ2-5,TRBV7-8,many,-,TGTGCCAGCAGCTTAGCATCCGGGAGTCTATACTTC,CASSLASGSLYF
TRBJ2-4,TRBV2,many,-,TGTGCCAGCAGTGAGAATGCGGCAGGTTGGGGCATTCAGTACTTC,CASSENAAGWGIQYF
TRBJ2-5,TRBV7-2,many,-,TGTGCCAGCAGCTTCGGGACGCCCCGCGGTGAAGAGACCCAGTACTTC,CASSFGTPRGEETQYF
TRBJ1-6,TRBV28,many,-,TGTGCCAGCAGCCTGGGACGGGCCAATTCACCCCTCCACTTT,CASSLGRANSPLHF
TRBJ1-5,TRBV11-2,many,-,TGTGCCAGCAGCCTTCAAGGGAATAGCAATCAGCCCCAGCATTTT,CASSLQGNSNQPQHF
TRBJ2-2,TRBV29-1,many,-,TGCAGCGTTGCCCAGAACACCGGGGAGCTGTTTTTT,CSVAQNTGELFF
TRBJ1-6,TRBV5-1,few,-,TGCGCCAGCGGCAGGAACTATAATTCACCCCTCCACTTT,CASGRNYNSPLHF
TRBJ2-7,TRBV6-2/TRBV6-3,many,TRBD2,TGTGCCAGCAGTTACTCCTCAGCCCCCCCCTCTAGCGGGAGCATCTACGAGCAGTACTTC,CASSYSSAPPSSGSIYEQYF
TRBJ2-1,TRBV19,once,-,TGTGCCAGCAGTATTGCGGCTAATGAGCAGTTCTTC,CASSIAANEQFF
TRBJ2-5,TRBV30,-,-,TGTGCCTGGAGTGTACCAACAGTGAAAGAGACCCAGTACTTC,CAWSVPTVKETQYF
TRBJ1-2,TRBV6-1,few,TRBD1,TGTGCCAGCAGTAGAACCGGGACAGGGGGCCTATCTATCTATGGCTACACCTTC,CASSRTGTGGLSIYGYTF
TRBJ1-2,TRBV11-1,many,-,TGTGCCAGCAACAGCCCCGCCGGACTCAAGCCTAACTATGGCTACACCTTC,CASNSPAGLKPNYGYTF
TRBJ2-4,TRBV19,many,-,TGTGCCAGTACCAATATGGCCACGGGGGACATTCAGTACTTC,CASTNMATGDIQYF
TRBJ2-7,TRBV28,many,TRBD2,TGTGCCAGCAGTATGGCGGGAGCGGTAACTTACGAGCAGTACTTC,CASSMAGAVTYEQYF
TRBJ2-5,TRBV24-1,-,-,TGTGCCACCAGTCTCGGGGGGCGGCAAGAGACCCAGTACTTC,CATSLGGRQETQYF
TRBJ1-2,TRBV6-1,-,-,TGTGCCAGCAGTGGTTGGGCAGGAAGATCCTCCTATGGCTACACCTTC,CASSGWAGRSSYGYTF
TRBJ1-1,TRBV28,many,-,TGTGCCAGCGGGGTGAACACTGAAGCTTTCTTT,CASGVNTEAFF
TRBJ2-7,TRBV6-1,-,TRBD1,TGTGCCAGCAGTCCCCGACAGGGGTCCTACGAGCAGTACTTC,CASSPRQGSYEQYF
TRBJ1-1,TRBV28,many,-,TGTGCCAGCAGTTTATTCGGGGGGCGGGACACTGAAGCTTTCTTT,CASSLFGGRDTEAFF
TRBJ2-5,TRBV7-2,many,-,TGTGCCAGCAGCTTAGTGGGTGGGAGGCTAGCAGAGACCCAGTACTTC,CASSLVGGRLAETQYF
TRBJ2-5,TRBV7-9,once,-,TGTGCCAGCAGCTTAGTCTCCCCCCGGGCCCAGTACTTC,CASSLVSPRAQYF
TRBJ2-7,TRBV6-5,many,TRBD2,TGTGCCAGCAGAGCGGGACTGAGCTCCTACGAGCAGTACTTC,CASRAGLSSYEQYF
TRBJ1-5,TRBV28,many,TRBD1,TGTGCCAGCAGTCCCGGACAGGGGAGAAATCAGCCCCAGCATTTT,CASSPGQGRNQPQHF